One and the same sample provided the 30 T cell receptor beta chains below, sequenced in a study of T cells in Graves' hyperthyroidism and ophthalmopathy. The source material, RNA transcripts, was used to amplify TCR beta CDR3 regions. HTBI primers were used for first-round RT-PCR of the TCR CDR3. Via MiXCR, TCRdb re-called the multiplex PCR reads, giving one row per CDR3 protein. The table lists approximately 570,000 distinct CDR3 sequences, 15% to 20% of them singletons. Sequencing was carried out using blood. These receptors were obtained from a man aged 35-49 years with Graves' ophthalmopathy.

This clonotype showed up many times. The chain links TRBV7-2 to TRBJ2-1; D is undetermined. In germline, CDR1 is SGHTA, CDR2 FQGNSA. Trimming pared 3 bases from V and 6 bases from J, leaving 12 bases between. This CDR3 region has 14 residues. The chain's CDR3 is CASSFGPDFNEQFF. Written as DNA, the CDR3 is TGTGCCAGCAGCTTCGGACCAGACTTCAATGAGCAGTTCTTC.

The sample holds many counts of this clonotype. V usage is TRBV7-3 and J usage is TRBJ2-3, with TRBD2 matching over 11 bases. The trim removed 5 bases at V and 3 bases at J, leaving 4 bases unmatched. Per germline, CDR1 SGHTA and CDR2 FQGTGA. The CDR3 is 15 amino acids. The CDR3 DNA reads TGTGCCAGCAGCCTCATAGCGGGGGGGACAGATACGCAGTATTTT. It codes for CASSLIAGGTDTQYF.

The chain employs TRBV3-1 and TRBJ1-4, with TRBD1 matching 8 bases. The CDR3 runs 15 residues. Germline V CDR1 and CDR2: LGHDT, YNNKEL (reference sequence). V dropped 4 bases and J dropped 7; count of bases not matched to a gene: 8. The CDR3 sequence is CASSRLTGDFEKLFF. The CDR3 bases are TGTGCCAGCAGCCGCCTGACAGGGGATTTTGAAAAACTGTTTTTT.

This chain joins TRBV7-2 and TRBJ2-7; TRBD2 agrees at 11 bases. The V and J ends lost 5 bases and 4 bases, in that order; junction bases with no gene match: 13. Germline V gene sequence: CDR1 SGHTA, CDR2 FQGNSA. The length of the CDR3 is 17 residues. The CDR3 region is CASSKISGREVGYEQYF. For the CDR3, the DNA is TGTGCCAGCAGCAAAATTAGCGGGAGGGAGGTCGGATACGAGCAGTACTTC.

This chain uses TRBV6-1 with TRBJ1-2; no clear D. CDR1 is MNHNS, CDR2 SASEGT, per germline. This CDR3 is built from 13 residues. Deletions cut 1 base from V and 7 bases from J, with 10 bases between. The CDR3 is CASSEVWEGGYTF. The CDR3 DNA sequence: TGTGCCAGCAGTGAAGTGTGGGAGGGTGGCTACACCTTC.

The chain recombines TRBV28 with TRBJ2-1; D is perhaps TRBD1 or TRBD2 (5 bases each). Germline V CDR1 and CDR2: MDHEN, SYDVKM. The CDR3 sequence is 13 residues long. V was trimmed by 2 bases and J by 5 bases, leaving 7 bases between them. The CDR3 protein is CASSLEGHNEQFF. DNA of the CDR3: TGTGCCAGCAGTTTAGAGGGGCACAATGAGCAGTTCTTC.

This clonotype was seen repeatedly, ten times or more. The V and J genes are TRBV2 and TRBJ1-1, with no clear D. The CDR3 has 13 amino acids. The V end was cut by 10 bases, the J end by 1 base, with 13 bases between. Germline V gene lookup returns CDR1 SNHLY and CDR2 FYNNEI. The CDR3 here is CATHGAANTEAFF. In nucleotides, the CDR3 is TGTGCCACACATGGAGCCGCGAACACTGAAGCTTTCTTT.

This clonotype came up many times. The V and J genes are TRBV5-1 and TRBJ2-5; weak D call: TRBD2 (7 bases). V dropped 0 bases and J dropped 2 bases, with 11 bases sitting between them. The CDR3 is made up of 15 amino acids. From germline, CDR1 is SGHRS and CDR2 YFSETQ. The CDR3 loop reads CASSLGGGLQETQYF. The CDR3 nucleotides are TGCGCCAGCAGCTTGGGGGGGGGGCTTCAAGAGACCCAGTACTTC.

The gene calls are TRBV20-1 and TRBJ1-1; TRBD1 agrees at 10 bases. Germline-derived CDR1 and CDR2 are DFQATT and SNEGSKA (reference sequence). The CDR3 extends over 14 amino acids. V gave up 3 bases and J gave up 7 bases; unmatched junction bases: 8. CDR3 region: CSASPTGGHYEAFF. CDR3 DNA: TGCAGTGCTAGCCCGACAGGGGGCCACTATGAAGCTTTCTTT.

Concerning this clonotype itself: A much larger clone lies a single base off, so this may be a read error. V usage is TRBV2 and J usage is TRBJ1-4; 7 bases line up with TRBD1. CDR1 and CDR2 from the germline V gene are SNHLY and FYNNEI. CDR3 length: 15 amino acids. Written as DNA, the CDR3 is TGTGCCAGCATGAGGCCCACGACAGGGCGAGAAAAACCGTTTTTT. Its protein product is CASMRPTTGREKPFF.

This clonotype was seen ten or more times. V gene TRBV3-1 combines with J gene TRBJ2-7; no definite D call. V was trimmed by 3 bases and J by 2 bases, leaving 14 bases between them. CDR1 is LGHDT and CDR2 is YNNKEL in the germline V gene (reference sequence). The CDR3 totals 15 residues. The chain's CDR3 is CASSHPTPTPYEQYF. The CDR3, as DNA: TGTGCCAGCAGCCATCCTACTCCGACGCCCTACGAGCAGTACTTC.

This clonotype was picked up a small number of times. The chain combines TRBV30 with TRBJ1-5; weak D call: TRBD1 (5 bases). V was shortened by 5 bases and J by 6 bases, with 14 bases between the two germline ends. CDR3 length equals 13 residues. Germline V lookup: CDR1 GTSNPN, CDR2 SVGIG (reference sequence). CDR3 sequence: CAWATGPGQPQHF. The CDR3 DNA is TGTGCCTGGGCGACGGGGCCGGGTCAGCCCCAGCATTTT.

There are a few counts of this clonotype. V and J are TRBV2 and TRBJ1-5; no firm D call. Trimming stripped 2 bases from V and 0 bases from J, with 11 bases between. Germline lookup yields CDR1 SNHLY and CDR2 FYNNEI. This CDR3 comprises 16 residues. Written as DNA, the CDR3 is TGTGCCAGCAGTGAAATGGGTAGAGTTAGCAATCAGCCCCAGCATTTT. Protein product: CASSEMGRVSNQPQHF.

In this sample, this clonotype turned up many times. The J gene is TRBJ2-7, the V gene TRBV27; no firm D call. This CDR3 is built from 16 residues. V lost 3 bases and J 1 base, leaving 16 bases between the germline ends. Germline values: CDR1 MNHEY, CDR2 SMNVEV (reference sequence). CDR3 amino acids: CASSLSWQTLSYEQYF. Written as DNA, the CDR3 is TGTGCCAGCAGTTTGTCCTGGCAGACCCTGTCCTACGAGCAGTACTTC.

This clonotype came up many times. This sequence joins TRBV7-8 and TRBJ2-7; D ambiguous. Trimming cost V 0 bases and J 4 bases, with 4 bases left between them. Germline CDR1 SGHVS, CDR2 FQNEAQ. This CDR3 contains 12 residues. CDR3 residues: CASSLARYEQYF. Written as DNA, the CDR3 is TGTGCCAGCAGCTTAGCCCGATACGAGCAGTACTTC.

In this sample, this clonotype turned up a few times. The V and J genes are TRBV2 and TRBJ1-1; D unclear. Trimming took off 4 bases at V and 4 bases at J, with 13 bases between the two ends. The CDR3 has 14 amino acids. Germline V CDR1 and CDR2: SNHLY, FYNNEI. The CDR3 bases are TGTGCCAGCAGTGGAGGAGGGTCCAGCACTGAAGCTTTCTTT. Amino acids: CASSGGGSSTEAFF.

This chain joins TRBV29-1 and TRBJ2-7; TRBD2 matches 8 bases. The germline CDR1 and CDR2 sequences are SQVTM and ANQGSEA. The V and J ends lost 3 bases and 0 bases, in that order; junction bases with no gene match: 4. The CDR3 totals 14 residues. The CDR3 protein is CSVDGRGSSYEQYF. The CDR3 DNA follows: TGCAGCGTTGACGGGAGGGGGAGCTCCTACGAGCAGTACTTC.

This clonotype occurred many times. The chain links TRBV27 to TRBJ2-7, with a weak D call TRBD2 (6 bases). Per germline, CDR1 MNHEY and CDR2 SMNVEV (reference sequence). The CDR3 totals 14 residues. Deletions cut 2 bases from V and 2 bases from J, with 10 bases between. The CDR3 sequence is CASSLIAEAYEQYF. CDR3 coding DNA: TGTGCCAGCAGTTTAATAGCGGAGGCCTACGAGCAGTACTTC.

This clonotype was seen ten or more times. J is TRBJ2-3 and V is TRBV6-2 or TRBV6-3, with 14 positions matching TRBD2. The length of the CDR3 is 18 residues. With V trimmed by 6 bases and J by 0 bases, 8 bases remained unmatched. Germline V gene sequence: CDR1 MNHEY, CDR2 SVGEGT. The CDR3 is CASRPRLAGGPSTDTQYF. CDR3 coding DNA: TGTGCCAGCAGACCACGACTAGCGGGGGGGCCTAGCACAGATACGCAGTATTTT.

The J gene is TRBJ1-5, the V gene TRBV5-1; unclear D gene. The V gene lost 0 bases and the J gene lost 5 bases, with 6 bases spanning the gap. The CDR3 extends over 13 amino acids. Germline V gene sequence: CDR1 SGHRS, CDR2 YFSETQ. CDR3 in amino acids: CASSLEADQPQHF. CDR3 sequence (DNA): TGCGCCAGCAGCTTGGAGGCAGATCAGCCCCAGCATTTT.

This clonotype was recorded many times. The genes are TRBV5-1 and TRBJ2-3, with TRBD2 matching 8 bases. The CDR3 loop spans 13 amino acids. The junction had 8 bases not matched to a gene; V was cut back by 4 bases and J by 10 bases. The germline gives CDR1 SGHRS, CDR2 YFSETQ. This CDR3 is CASSTMGLEAQYF. The CDR3 nucleotides read TGCGCCAGCAGCACCATGGGACTAGAGGCGCAGTATTTT.

Notes on this clonotype: A much more abundant neighbour one base away suggests this may be a read error. The J gene is TRBJ2-2, the V gene TRBV14; a possible D gene is TRBD2 (6 bases). CDR1 and CDR2 (germline): SGHDN, FVKESK. The CDR3 is 15 residues long. CDR3: CASRPRGLRAGELSF. The CDR3, as DNA: TGTGCCAGCAGACCAAGGGGACTCCGCGCCGGGGAGCTGTCTTTT.

Only a few counts were recorded for this clonotype. The chain has TRBV27 and TRBJ1-5, with a possible D match to TRBD1 (6 bases). Germline V CDR1 and CDR2: MNHEY, SMNVEV (reference sequence). V dropped 4 bases and J dropped 7 bases, with 20 bases sitting between them. The CDR3 covers 16 residues. CDR3 DNA sequence: TGTGCCAGCAGTTCGCTATTCACAGGGAAATACCAGCCCCAGCATTTT. Amino acid sequence: CASSSLFTGKYQPQHF.

The genes are TRBV7-9 and TRBJ1-2, with a possible D match to TRBD1 (5 bases). The germline V and J ends were trimmed by 5 bases and 5 bases, with 24 bases remaining between them. The germline V gene encodes CDR1 SEHNR and CDR2 FQNEAQ (reference sequence). The CDR3 loop spans 17 amino acids. In DNA, the CDR3 is TGTGCCAGCAGCATAGGGACCGAAATCGTATCGTTATATGGCTACACCTTC. This gives the protein CASSIGTEIVSLYGYTF.

This clonotype appeared many times. The chain couples TRBV7-9 to TRBJ2-2; TRBD1 might be the D (5 bases). Trimming took off 3 bases at V and 0 bases at J, with 14 bases between the two ends. CDR1 SEHNR and CDR2 FQNEAQ come from the germline V gene (reference sequence). The CDR3 has 17 amino acids. The CDR3 DNA is TGTGCCAGCAGCTTCCTTGGACACCCCGCGAACACCGGGGAGCTGTTTTTT. Residues: CASSFLGHPANTGELFF.

This clonotype showed up just a few times. This chain connects TRBV3-1 to TRBJ2-1, with D possibly called TRBD1 or TRBD2 (7 bases each). This CDR3 spans 17 amino acids. V was clipped by 2 bases and J by 2 bases, with 16 bases between them. Per the germline V gene, CDR1 is LGHDT and CDR2 is YNNKEL (reference sequence). The DNA for the CDR3 is TGTGCCAGCAGCCAAACCAGGGGGGGAGGGCCCTACAATGAGCAGTTCTTC. Translation gives CASSQTRGGGPYNEQFF.

This chain links TRBV5-1 with TRBJ1-3, with D possibly being TRBD1 (5 bases). The ends were cut back, 5 bases at V and 2 bases at J, with 32 bases in the middle. This CDR3 has 21 amino acids. Germline assignment: CDR1 SGHRS and CDR2 YFSETQ. The CDR3 region is CASRRGGIDMTPTSPGNTIYF. CDR3 nucleotides: TGCGCCAGCAGACGCGGGGGAATAGACATGACCCCCACAAGTCCTGGAAACACCATATATTTT.

This clonotype was detected only once. V and J are TRBV12-3 or TRBV12-4 and TRBJ1-6; 8 positions agree with TRBD1. V shed 5 bases and J 10 bases; nucleotides not matched to a gene: 13. CDR3 length: 16 residues. The chain's CDR3 is CASSEVPDRVASPLHF. Here the CDR3 DNA reads TGTGCCAGCAGTGAGGTTCCGGACAGGGTTGCCTCACCCCTCCACTTT.

In its sample, this clonotype was seen a few times. The chain combines TRBV5-1 with TRBJ1-1; D is perhaps TRBD1 (5 bases). V lost 6 bases, J lost 2 bases, and 11 bases lay in between. Germline-derived CDR1 and CDR2 are SGHRS and YFSETQ. This CDR3 is built from 13 residues. CDR3 region: CASTGTDNTEAFF. CDR3 nucleotide sequence: TGCGCCAGCACCGGGACCGATAACACTGAAGCTTTCTTT.

Concerning this clonotype itself: Its ends do not fully match the called genes, so a read error is possible. J is TRBJ1-1 and V is TRBV28; D gene uncertain. The CDR3 runs 12 residues. Germline V gene sequence: CDR1 MDHEN, CDR2 SYDVKM. CDR3 DNA: TGTGTCAGCCAAGGCCCGAACACTGAAGCTTTCTTT. This gives the protein CVSQGPNTEAFF.